This paragraph reports one T cell receptor (beta chain). What it recognizes is unknown. This CDR3 is 15 amino acids long. CDR1 MNHEY and CDR2 SMNVEV come from the germline V gene (reference sequence). V lost 5 bases and J lost 6; bases outside the gene matches: 4. This entry belongs to a study of T cell responses to AZD1222 COVID-19 vaccine. Study at large: Second-dose schedules of about 4 or about 12 weeks were combined.

The method was immunoSEQ multiplex PCR; TCRdb's version includes in-frame clones alone and lacks a portion of them. The sample yields approximately 100,000 clones, approximately 88% seen once. Regarding the study as a whole: AZD1222 recipients seropositive at baseline numbered only six.

This receptor was obtained from an adult in good health. Sample: peripheral blood, taken on day 0 of AZD1222 vaccination. The chain recombines TRBV27 with TRBJ2-3; 14 positions agree with TRBD2. DNA for the CDR3: TGTGCCAGCAGTCTGCGGACTAGCGGGAGGGATACGCAGTATTTT. This sequence encodes CASSLRTSGRDTQYF.